This TCR beta chain was retrieved from a study of beta chain features in type 1 diabetes. The overall study: Cell yields, gender and age were similar in healthy donors and patients.

The table lists this clone with a few counts. Using CD45RO/CCR7/CD25/CD127/CD95/CD27, CD4+ naive, central memory, regulatory and stem cell-like memory cells were sorted. The V gene lost 5 bases and the J gene lost 10 bases, with 21 bases spanning the gap. The CDR3 totals 15 residues. Germline loops: CDR1 SEHNR, CDR2 FQNEAQ (reference sequence). Expressed TCRB transcripts got sequenced, as all isolated RNA was reverse transcribed. Generated by immunoSEQ multiplex PCR, the TCRdb table keeps only in-frame clones and is missing some. Among 970,000 or so clones listed, roughly 15% were seen once. This receptor was obtained from a woman younger than 35 in good health. The chain recombines TRBV7-9 with TRBJ2-1; tentative D call: TRBD2 (6 bases). The sequencing sample was made of naive CD4+ T cells from blood. The CDR3 is CASSRRDSLLWEQFF. The CDR3 region has the DNA TGTGCCAGCAGCCGACGGGACTCCCTATTGTGGGAGCAGTTCTTC. Full variable domain (outside the CDR3, taken from reference TRBV7-9 and TRBJ2-1): DTGVSQNPRHKITKRGQNVTFRCDPISEHNRLYWYRQTLGQGPEFLTYFQNEAQLEKSRLLSDRFSAERPKGSFSTLEIQRTEQGDSAMYLCASSRRDSLLWEQFFGPGTRLTVL.